This T cell receptor (beta chain) was recorded in a study of blood T cell repertoires in COVID-19. Assay: immunoSEQ multiplex PCR; the TCRdb copy retains only in-frame clones and omits some. The table shows hundreds of thousands of clones, with around 89% occurring only once. The CDR3 has 19 residues. Germline V lookup: CDR1 SGHAT, CDR2 FQNNGV. Trimming cost V 2 bases and J 5 bases; bases outside gene matches: 18. The origin of this receptor is a man in his forties who had recovered from COVID-19. The rearrangement links TRBV11-2 to TRBJ1-3, with TRBD1 identical over 7 bases. The sequenced sample consisted of PBMCs or T cells enriched from blood (not recorded which). The CDR3 DNA follows: TGTGCCAGCAGCTTATTCGTAAACCCGATTCAGGACAGGAGAAACACCATATATTTT. As protein: CASSLFVNPIQDRRNTIYF.